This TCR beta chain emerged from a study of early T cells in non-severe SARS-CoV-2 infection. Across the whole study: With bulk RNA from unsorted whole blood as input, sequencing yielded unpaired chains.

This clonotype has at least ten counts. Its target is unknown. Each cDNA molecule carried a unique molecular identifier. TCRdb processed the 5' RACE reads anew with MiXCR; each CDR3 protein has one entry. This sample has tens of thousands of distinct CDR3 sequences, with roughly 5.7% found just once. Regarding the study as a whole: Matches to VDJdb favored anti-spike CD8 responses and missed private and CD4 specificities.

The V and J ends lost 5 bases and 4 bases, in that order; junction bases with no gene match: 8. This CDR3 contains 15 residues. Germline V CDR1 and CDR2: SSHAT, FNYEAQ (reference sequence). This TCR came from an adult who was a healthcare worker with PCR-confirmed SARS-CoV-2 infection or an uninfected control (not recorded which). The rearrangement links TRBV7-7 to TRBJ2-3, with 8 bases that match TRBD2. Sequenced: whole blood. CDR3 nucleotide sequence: TGTGCCAGCAGCCGACTAGCGCTCGGGTCAGATACGCAGTATTTT. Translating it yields CASSRLALGSDTQYF.